Shown below are 14 T cell receptor beta chains from a single sample sequenced in a study of T cell responses to AZD1222 COVID-19 vaccine. TCRdb's table, derived via immunoSEQ multiplex PCR, lists solely in-frame clones and lacks some. The table has roughly 100,000 clones, 80% to 95% seen once. The sample consisted of peripheral blood, taken 28 days after the second AZD1222 dose. Receptors were obtained from an adult who received the AZD1222 COVID-19 vaccine.

This clone appeared once. One end of the junction varies from germline; a read error may be responsible. The rearrangement joins TRBV7-7 to TRBJ2-2; D is undetermined. The CDR3 spans 15 residues. The germline CDR1 and CDR2 sequences are SSHAT and FNYEAQ (reference sequence). The CDR3 DNA follows: TGTGCTAGCAGCCCTGAACGGTTGAACACCGGGGAGCTGTTTTTT. Translation: CASSPERLNTGELFF.

CDR3 nucleotides: TGTGCCAGCAGCAGAGGCCGGGTTTACTCTGGAAACACCATATATTTT. Its translation: CASSRGRVYSGNTIYF. This chain uses TRBV3-1 (or the pseudogene TRBV3-2) with TRBJ1-3; the D is unclear. Germline V gene data show CDR1 as LGHDT and CDR2 as YNNKEL (reference sequence). V lost 5 bases to trimming and J lost 0 bases, with 14 bases between them. The CDR3 loop spans 16 amino acids.

This rearrangement joins TRBV27 to TRBJ1-1, with 7 bases that match TRBD1. The V and J ends lost 5 bases and 2 bases, in that order; junction bases with no gene match: 8. Germline V gene data show CDR1 as MNHEY and CDR2 as SMNVEV (reference sequence). This CDR3 has 15 amino acids. CDR3 DNA sequence: TGTGCCAGCAGTCTGGATACAGGGGCTAACACTGAAGCTTTCTTT. This gives the protein CASSLDTGANTEAFF.

In its sample, this clone was seen a few times. This sequence joins TRBV6-1 and TRBJ1-4; 7 bases match TRBD1. Germline lookup yields CDR1 MNHNS and CDR2 SASEGT. The junction had 7 bases not matched to a gene; V was cut back by 3 bases and J by 6 bases. The CDR3 has 15 amino acids. Here the CDR3 reads CASSDLSGGYEKLFF. CDR3 nucleotides: TGTGCCAGCAGTGATCTTTCAGGGGGTTATGAAAAACTGTTTTTT.

The genes are TRBV6-5 and TRBJ2-2; D is unclear. V lost 1 base to trimming and J lost 6 bases, with 3 bases between them. The CDR3 runs 12 residues. The V gene's germline CDR1 is MNHEY and CDR2 SVGAGI. CDR3 amino acids: CASSYWSGELFF. Written as DNA, the CDR3 is TGTGCCAGCAGTTACTGGTCCGGGGAGCTGTTTTTT.

CDR3 sequence reads: CASSVAWGDSPLHF. The CDR3 DNA reads TGTGCCAGCAGCGTAGCGTGGGGGGATTCACCCCTCCACTTT. The chain joins TRBV9 to TRBJ1-6, with D possibly TRBD1 on 5 matching bases. This CDR3 region has 14 residues. Germline CDR1 and CDR2: SGDLS and YYNGEE. Trimming took 0 bases from V and 8 from J, leaving 9 bases between them.

This clone was seen more than once but under ten times. The chain carries TRBV10-3 and TRBJ2-2; D might be TRBD1 (5 bases). Per the germline V gene, CDR1 is ENHRY and CDR2 is SYGVKD. Trimming left V 4 bases short and J 6 bases short, with 6 bases between. This CDR3 has 12 amino acids. CDR3: CAISGGAGELFF. CDR3 DNA sequence: TGTGCCATCAGTGGGGGCGCCGGGGAGCTGTTTTTT.

The V gene is TRBV5-1, the J gene TRBJ1-1; D unresolved. Germline V lookup: CDR1 SGHRS, CDR2 YFSETQ. V lost 4 bases and J 1 base, leaving 14 bases between the germline ends. CDR3 length: 15 residues. CDR3: CASSQEAGGNTEAFF. The CDR3 bases are TGCGCCAGCAGCCAGGAGGCGGGTGGGAACACTGAAGCTTTCTTT.

This clone occurred once. This chain joins TRBV19 and TRBJ1-4; D is unresolved. V was cut by 5 bases and J by 3 bases, with 16 bases left in between. The CDR3 length is 16 residues. Germline V gene sequence: CDR1 LNHDA, CDR2 SQIVND (reference sequence). The CDR3: CASSDNSVQSNEKLFF. Written as DNA, the CDR3 is TGTGCCAGTAGTGACAACTCAGTTCAGTCTAATGAAAAACTGTTTTTT.

The chain employs TRBV4-3 and TRBJ2-3; TRBD2 aligns across 8 bases. The germline CDR1 and CDR2 sequences are LGHNA and YSLEER. Trimming took 4 bases from V and 5 from J; bases not matched to a gene: 8. The CDR3 length is 15 residues. The CDR3 loop reads CASSPAGGAVDTQYF. CDR3 DNA: TGCGCCAGCAGCCCCGCCGGGGGGGCGGTAGATACGCAGTATTTT.

V and J are TRBV5-1 and TRBJ1-4; 11 nucleotides agree with TRBD1. The CDR3 contains 15 residues. Looked up from germline, CDR1 is SGHRS and CDR2 is YFSETQ. The junction had 5 bases not matched to a gene; V was cut back by 4 bases and J by 6 bases. The CDR3 loop is CASSRQGQGDEKLFF. CDR3 DNA: TGCGCCAGCAGCCGACAGGGACAGGGGGATGAAAAACTGTTTTTT.

This chain links TRBV6-2 or TRBV6-3 with TRBJ2-7; 11 positions match TRBD2. CDR1 and CDR2 from the germline V gene are MNHEY and SVGEGT. The J segment lost 5 bases and the V segment lost 0 bases, leaving 3 bases of the junction unmatched. The CDR3 extends over 15 amino acids. The CDR3 DNA is TGTGCCAGCAGTTACTCGACTAGCGGGGTAAACGAGCAGTACTTC. This translates into CASSYSTSGVNEQYF.

The chain uses TRBV18 and TRBJ2-2; a possible D gene is TRBD2 (6 bases). The CDR3 runs 16 residues. V lost 2 bases and J lost 3, with 13 bases in between. Germline CDR1 is KGHSH and CDR2 is LQKENI. As DNA, the CDR3 is TGTGCCAGCTCACCAGCCTCTCCGGGGGACACCGGGGAGCTGTTTTTT. Amino acids: CASSPASPGDTGELFF. The whole variable domain, filled in from reference TRBV18 and TRBJ2-2, reads NAGVMQNPRHLVRRRGQEARLRCSPMKGHSHVYWYRQLPEEGLKFMVYLQKENIIDESGMPKERFSAEFPKEGPSILRIQQVVRGDSAAYFCASSPASPGDTGELFFGEGSRLTVL.

The chain links TRBV7-3 to TRBJ2-7; D is perhaps TRBD2 (5 bases). CDR1 is SGHTA and CDR2 is FQGTGA in the germline V gene. Deletions cut 2 bases from V and 4 bases from J, with 12 bases between. This CDR3 spans 14 amino acids. The CDR3 DNA sequence: TGTGCCAGCAGCTTACGTCAGGACTCATACGAGCAGTACTTC. Protein: CASSLRQDSYEQYF.